What follows are 15 T cell receptor beta chains derived from one specimen sequenced in a study of breast tumors, draining lymph nodes, adjacent tissues. MiXCR was run by TCRdb on the multiplex PCR reads, yielding one entry per CDR3 protein. The sample shows 250,000 or so distinct CDR3 sequences, 30% to 35% of them seen only once. Breast cancer patients provided tissue from their axillary draining lymph nodes. Sequencing used axillary lymph node tissue. The receptors originated from a female donor with breast cancer. Some clones in this sample may be carry-over from other donors' samples.

V is TRBV7-3 and J is TRBJ2-2; the D gene is possibly TRBD2 (6 bases). CDR3 length: 17 residues. From germline, CDR1 is SGHTA and CDR2 FQGTGA. Trimming removed 0 bases from V and 1 base from J, with 12 bases in between. Here the CDR3 DNA reads TGTGCCAGCAGCTTAACCCTACATAGCGGGAACACCGGGGAGCTGTTTTTT. It codes for CASSLTLHSGNTGELFF.

J is TRBJ2-7 and V is TRBV27, with D perhaps TRBD1 (6 bases). The V and J ends lost 4 bases and 7 bases respectively, with 23 bases between them. Per germline, CDR1 MNHEY and CDR2 SMNVEV (reference sequence). This CDR3 region has 16 residues. The CDR3 DNA reads TGTGCCAGCAGTTCCTCTAAACCGGGACACCGGTTGGAGCAGTACTTC. Its translation is CASSSSKPGHRLEQYF.

As concerns this clonotype: A much larger clone sits a single nucleotide away, making a read error possible. The V and J genes are TRBV12-3 or TRBV12-4 and TRBJ2-7; D is undetermined. This CDR3 comprises 11 residues. The DNA of the CDR3 is TGTGTCAGCAGCTGCGTCCCCCCCCAGTACTTC. It specifies CVSSCVPPQYF.

This clonotype appeared many times. The chain carries TRBV3-2 and TRBJ2-7; the DNA was not used to check the table's D call, TRBD1. TRBV3-2 is an annotated pseudogene. This CDR3 has 14 amino acids. The CDR3 here is CASPTGTGSYEQYF. The CDR3 region has the DNA TGTGCCAGCCCGACCGGGACAGGGTCCTACGAGCAGTACTTC.

This clonotype was seen ten or more times. The chain combines TRBV7-8 with TRBJ1-4; D is perhaps TRBD1 (6 bases). The CDR3 totals 16 residues. Trimming removed 2 bases at V and 7 bases at J, with 17 bases between. Per the germline V gene, CDR1 is SGHVS and CDR2 is FQNEAQ. CDR3 in amino acids: CASSLFFSSGAEKLFF. The CDR3 nucleotides are TGTGCCAGCAGCTTATTTTTCTCGTCAGGGGCTGAAAAACTGTTTTTT.

Ten or more counts support this clonotype. The rearrangement joins TRBV20-1 to TRBJ1-2, with D uncertain. Germline V lookup: CDR1 DFQATT, CDR2 SNEGSKA (reference sequence). The CDR3 runs 13 residues. Deletions cut 0 bases from V and 4 bases from J, with 9 bases between. CDR3 amino acids: CSARDPTGYGYTF. CDR3 nucleotides: TGCAGTGCTAGAGACCCCACGGGCTATGGCTACACCTTC.

This clonotype is a singleton in its sample. The V gene is TRBV6-5, the J gene TRBJ1-2; D call uncertain. Trimming cost V 5 bases and J 7 bases, with 11 bases left between them. The CDR3 totals 12 residues. Germline assignment: CDR1 MNHEY and CDR2 SVGAGI. The CDR3 is CASSHWAGGYTF. The DNA of the CDR3 is TGTGCCAGCAGTCACTGGGCGGGTGGCTACACCTTC.

About this clonotype itself: A much bigger clone sits one base away, suggesting this may be a read error. CDR3 sequence reads: CSANERETRYF. As DNA, the CDR3 is TGCAGTGCTAATGAAAGAGAGACCCGGTACTTC. The chain has TRBV20-1 and TRBJ2-5, with unresolved D. CDR3 length: 11 amino acids. Per germline, CDR1 DFQATT and CDR2 SNEGSKA (reference sequence).

For this clonotype: This may be a read error, as it is one base from a much larger clone. Since the CDR3 does not end with the conserved phenylalanine or tryptophan, this likely comes from a read error. The gene calls are TRBV20-1 and TRBJ2-7; D is ambiguous. The length of the CDR3 is 14 residues. V shed 5 bases and J shed 0 bases, with 14 bases lying between them. Germline V gene data show CDR1 as DFQATT and CDR2 as SNEGSKA (reference sequence). The CDR3 region is CSAFGHGSSYEQYL. For the CDR3, the DNA is TGCAGTGCTTTTGGCCACGGAAGCTCCTACGAGCAGTACCTC.

This clonotype was picked up many times. The chain joins TRBV5-4 to TRBJ2-7, with TRBD2 matching over 11 bases. Germline trimming cut 3 bases from V and 5 bases from J; bases unmatched to any gene: 10. Per the germline V gene, CDR1 is SGHNT and CDR2 is YYREEE (reference sequence). This CDR3 region has 16 residues. The CDR3 DNA reads as TGTGCCAGCAGCTCCAAAATACTAGCGGGGGCCGACGAGCAGTACTTC. It specifies CASSSKILAGADEQYF. Supplemented by reference TRBV5-4 and TRBJ2-7, the full variable domain reads ETGVTQSPTHLIKTRGQQVTLRCSSQSGHNTVSWYQQALGQGPQFIFQYYREEENGRGNFPPRFSGLQFPNYSSELNVNALELDDSALYLCASSSKILAGADEQYFGPGTRLTVT.

This clonotype was seen at least ten times. The V and J genes are TRBV7-2 and TRBJ2-1; D unresolved. The CDR3 is 15 amino acids. The germline gives CDR1 SGHTA, CDR2 FQGNSA. V was cut by 5 bases and J by 5 bases, with 16 bases left in between. The CDR3 DNA reads TGTGCCAGCAGCCTCGGTGGGGTACGGAACAATGAGCAGTTCTTC. Its translation is CASSLGGVRNNEQFF.

The rearrangement links TRBV11-2 to TRBJ2-5; tentative D call: TRBD2 (5 bases). In germline, CDR1 is SGHAT, CDR2 FQNNGV. The V end was cut by 6 bases, the J end by 3 bases, with 23 bases between. The CDR3 contains 17 residues. CDR3 in amino acids: CASSPVLTTGTKETQYF. CDR3 nucleotide sequence: TGTGCCAGCAGTCCCGTCCTGACTACCGGCACGAAAGAGACCCAGTACTTC.

This clonotype has ten or more counts. The chain employs TRBV19 and TRBJ2-3; no reliable D call. V lost 4 bases and J 6 bases, leaving 8 bases between the germline ends. Germline V gene data show CDR1 as LNHDA and CDR2 as SQIVND (reference sequence). This CDR3 has 12 residues. CDR3 loop: CASSTSWDTQYF. For the CDR3, the DNA is TGTGCCAGTAGTACCAGTTGGGATACGCAGTATTTT.

The rearrangement uses TRBV29-1 and TRBJ1-4, with 12 bases matching TRBD1. V lost 5 bases and J lost 6; bases outside the gene matches: 13. Germline CDR1 is SQVTM and CDR2 is ANQGSEA. This CDR3 has 17 residues. The CDR3 DNA reads as TGCAGCGTTCATGTACCGGGACAGGGGGCGGGAGATGAAAAACTGTTTTTT. It encodes CSVHVPGQGAGDEKLFF.

V gene TRBV20-1 combines with J gene TRBJ2-3; D remains unclear. Trimming removed 7 bases at V and 4 bases at J, with 18 bases between. CDR3 size: 14 residues. The germline CDR1 and CDR2 sequences are DFQATT and SNEGSKA (reference sequence). The CDR3 region is CSGLSRVGPDTQYF. The CDR3 bases are TGCAGTGGCCTTAGCCGGGTGGGCCCAGATACGCAGTATTTT.